This entry lists 32 T cell receptor beta chains sequenced from one sample in a study of beta chain features in type 1 diabetes. Every isolated RNA sample was fully reverse transcribed, so sequencing captured expressed TCRB transcripts. Profiled with immunoSEQ multiplex PCR; TCRdb holds only in-frame clones, not every one. The profile shows approximately 170,000 clones, roughly 9% of them singletons. Sequencing was performed on central memory CD4+ T cells from blood. Every receptor here comes from a young woman in good health.

The J gene is TRBJ2-7, the V gene TRBV14; 7 bases line up with TRBD2. Germline-derived CDR1 and CDR2 are SGHDN and FVKESK. This CDR3 has 13 residues. Trimming removed 0 bases from V and 5 bases from J; junction bases left unmatched: 1. In nucleotides, the CDR3 is TGTGCCAGCAGCCAAGATCTAGCGGACGAGCAGTACTTC. Translation gives CASSQDLADEQYF.

This clone has only a few counts. The J gene is TRBJ1-5, the V gene TRBV4-1, with 10 bases aligning to TRBD1. Germline CDR1 reads MGHRA; CDR2 reads YSYEKL. The J segment lost 7 bases and the V segment lost 1 base, leaving 4 bases of the junction unmatched. CDR3 length: 15 residues. The CDR3 DNA is TGCGCCAGCAGCCAAGGGGGACAGGGGAGCCAGCCCCAGCATTTT. It codes for CASSQGGQGSQPQHF.

The gene calls are TRBV6-6 and TRBJ2-1; TRBD2 matches at 14 bases. V was clipped by 2 bases and J by 8 bases; unmatched bases: 2. Germline V gives CDR1 MNHNY, CDR2 SVGAGI (reference sequence). This CDR3 contains 15 residues. This CDR3 is CASSYPGLAGDEQFF. In DNA, the CDR3 is TGTGCCAGCAGTTACCCGGGACTAGCGGGAGATGAGCAGTTCTTC.

As to this clone: The same CDR3 also results from other DNA sequences found in this sample. The rearrangement joins TRBV5-1 to TRBJ2-3, with TRBD2 as a possible D gene (5 bases). Trimming cost V 4 bases and J 1 base, with 10 bases left between them. CDR1 is SGHRS, CDR2 YFSETQ, per germline. The CDR3 is made up of 14 amino acids. CDR3 loop: CASSPGLGTDTQYF. CDR3 coding DNA: TGCGCCAGCAGCCCGGGATTAGGCACAGATACGCAGTATTTT.

This clone was counted a few times. This chain uses TRBV10-3 with TRBJ2-7; D is perhaps TRBD1 (6 bases). The CDR3 spans 13 residues. CDR1 ENHRY and CDR2 SYGVKD come from the germline V gene. V lost 6 bases to trimming and J lost 2 bases, with 11 bases between them. The CDR3 nucleotides read TGTGCCATCAGACCGGACAGAACCTACGAGCAGTACTTC. Protein product: CAIRPDRTYEQYF.

This clone was recorded a few times. The rearrangement links TRBV6-5 to TRBJ2-5, with D tentatively TRBD1 (5 bases). The V and J ends lost 8 bases and 2 bases respectively, with 12 bases between them. CDR1 and CDR2 from the germline V gene are MNHEY and SVGAGI. The CDR3 covers 13 residues. The DNA for the CDR3 is TGTGCCAGCGGGGCGGACCAACAAGAGACCCAGTACTTC. It yields the protein CASGADQQETQYF.

This clone was counted only a few times. The chain recombines TRBV5-5 with TRBJ2-3, with 7 positions matching TRBD1. V shed 9 bases, J shed 2 bases, and the junction held 6 bases outside the gene matches. The CDR3 is made up of 13 amino acids. CDR1 is SGHKS and CDR2 is YYEKEE in the germline V gene (reference sequence). CDR3 sequence reads: CATTTGTTDTQYF. CDR3 bases: TGTGCCACGACGACAGGGACCACAGATACGCAGTATTTT. Full variable domain (rest looked up from reference TRBV5-5 and TRBJ2-3): DAGVTQSPTHLIKTRGQQVTLRCSPISGHKSVSWYQQVLGQGPQFIFQYYEKEERGRGNFPDRFSARQFPNYSSELNVNALLLGDSALYLCATTTGTTDTQYFGPGTRLTVL.

This rearrangement joins TRBV7-3 to TRBJ2-1, with a possible D match to TRBD2 (6 bases). Per the germline V gene, CDR1 is SGHTA and CDR2 is FQGTGA. V was shortened by 5 bases and J by 9 bases, with 17 bases between the two germline ends. The CDR3 runs to 14 residues. DNA of the CDR3: TGTGCCAGCAGCCATCGACTAGTGGGTGGTGAGCAGTTCTTC. Translated, it gives CASSHRLVGGEQFF.

V gene TRBV6-1 combines with J gene TRBJ2-7; D is possibly TRBD1 (6 bases). Germline V gene lookup returns CDR1 MNHNS and CDR2 SASEGT. The germline V and J ends were trimmed by 5 bases and 1 base, with 12 bases remaining between them. The CDR3 is 14 amino acids. Written as DNA, the CDR3 is TGTGCCAGCAGTATTAACAGGGTGTCCTACGAGCAGTACTTC. Its translation is CASSINRVSYEQYF.

This chain joins TRBV9 and TRBJ2-3; TRBD2 matches at 13 bases. The CDR3 is made up of 18 amino acids. V trimming: 0 bases; J trimming: 4 bases; junction bases outside the gene matches: 8. Germline V gives CDR1 SGDLS, CDR2 YYNGEE. CDR3 sequence: CASSVVPLLAGGADTQYF. The DNA for the CDR3 is TGTGCCAGCAGCGTAGTCCCCCTACTAGCGGGAGGGGCAGATACGCAGTATTTT.

V and J are TRBV5-1 and TRBJ1-1; D might be TRBD1 (5 bases). Trimming left V 4 bases short and J 4 bases short, with 17 bases between. The CDR3 extends over 15 amino acids. The germline V gene has CDR1 SGHRS and CDR2 YFSETQ. CDR3 loop: CASSGLEGPGTEAFF. For the CDR3, the DNA is TGCGCCAGCAGCGGTCTGGAGGGGCCTGGCACTGAAGCTTTCTTT.

In this sample, this clone turned up a few times. V usage is TRBV7-6 and J usage is TRBJ2-7, with D maybe TRBD2 (6 bases). The CDR3 extends over 15 amino acids. Trimming left V 1 base short and J 0 bases short, with 10 bases between. The germline CDR1 and CDR2 sequences are SGHVS and FNYEAQ. This CDR3 reads CASSLGGSGSYEQYF. CDR3 nucleotide sequence: TGTGCCAGCAGCTTAGGAGGTAGCGGCTCCTACGAGCAGTACTTC.

V usage is TRBV2 and J usage is TRBJ2-1, with TRBD2 identical over 7 bases. Per the germline V gene, CDR1 is SNHLY and CDR2 is FYNNEI. V lost 2 bases to trimming and J lost 8 bases; unmatched junction nucleotides: 6. The CDR3 runs 14 residues. CDR3 amino acids: CASSEYGEGDEQFF. DNA of the CDR3: TGTGCCAGCAGTGAATATGGGGAGGGCGATGAGCAGTTCTTC.

The sample holds a few counts of this clone. This sequence joins TRBV13 and TRBJ1-3; 8 nucleotides line up with TRBD1. The CDR3 loop spans 14 amino acids. The V gene end was trimmed by 3 bases and the J gene end by 9 bases; junction bases not matched to a gene: 7. Germline assignment: CDR1 PRHDT and CDR2 FYEKMQ (reference sequence). The CDR3 sequence: CASSFGQGAVTIYF. The CDR3 DNA reads TGTGCCAGCAGCTTCGGTCAGGGGGCCGTCACCATATATTTT.

This clone showed up just a few times. The rearrangement joins TRBV5-1 to TRBJ2-5; TRBD2 agrees at 13 bases. Germline V lookup: CDR1 SGHRS, CDR2 YFSETQ. CDR3 size: 17 residues. The V gene end was trimmed by 5 bases and the J gene end by 1 base; junction bases not matched to a gene: 8. CDR3 nucleotide sequence: TGCGCCAGCAGACCTTCACTAGCGGGGGGGCCCCAAGAGACCCAGTACTTC. Its protein is CASRPSLAGGPQETQYF.

The table lists this clone with a few counts. The V call is TRBV19, the J call TRBJ1-1; 7 bases line up with TRBD1. CDR3 length: 14 residues. The trim removed 5 bases at V and 5 bases at J, leaving 8 bases unmatched. The germline V gene encodes CDR1 LNHDA and CDR2 SQIVND (reference sequence). The CDR3 DNA is TGTGCCAGTAGTTTCACAGGGGCGAGGACTGAAGCTTTCTTT. Protein: CASSFTGARTEAFF.

V and J are TRBV5-1 and TRBJ2-5; the D gene is possibly TRBD2 (6 bases). In germline, CDR1 is SGHRS, CDR2 YFSETQ. The length of the CDR3 is 15 residues. V shed 6 bases and J shed 5 bases, with 20 bases lying between them. DNA for the CDR3: TGCGCCAGCATCGGTAGCGGACTTGCCCGGGAGACCCAGTACTTC. It yields the protein CASIGSGLARETQYF.

This clone has only a few counts. This sequence joins TRBV7-6 and TRBJ2-5, with D possibly TRBD2 on 6 matching bases. The CDR3 sequence is 18 residues long. V dropped 5 bases and J dropped 1 base, with 23 bases sitting between them. Germline CDR1 and CDR2: SGHVS and FNYEAQ. The CDR3 region is CASSRNSGAGDLQETQYF. CDR3 sequence (DNA): TGTGCCAGCAGCCGCAATAGCGGAGCGGGCGACCTCCAAGAGACCCAGTACTTC. The full variable domain, rest sourced from reference TRBV7-6 and TRBJ2-5, is GAGVSQSPRYKVTKRGQDVALRCDPISGHVSLYWYRQALGQGPEFLTYFNYEAQQDKSGLPNDRFSAERPEGSISTLTIQRTEQRDSAMYRCASSRNSGAGDLQETQYFGPGTRLLVL.

This clone was seen only a few times. The chain employs TRBV10-3 and TRBJ2-1, with 8 bases lining up with TRBD2. CDR1 and CDR2 (germline): ENHRY, SYGVKD. J was trimmed by 9 bases and V by 2 bases; bases with no gene match: 6. The length of the CDR3 is 14 residues. Written as DNA, the CDR3 is TGTGCCATCAGTGAGGGCGGGACTAGACCTGAGCAGTTCTTC. Translation gives CAISEGGTRPEQFF.

The sample holds a few counts of this clone. CDR3 loop: CASSVEGSNQPQHF. CDR3 bases: TGTGCCAGCAGCGTGGAGGGTAGCAATCAGCCCCAGCATTTT. The chain recombines TRBV9 with TRBJ1-5; D is uncertain. V was trimmed by 2 bases and J by 0 bases, leaving 6 bases between them. Germline V lookup: CDR1 SGDLS, CDR2 YYNGEE. The CDR3 has 14 amino acids.

This clone was picked up a small number of times. Other DNA variants within this sample encode the same CDR3. The CDR3 DNA reads as TGTGCCTGGAGTGGACAGGTGGGCTACGAGCAGTACTTC. This sequence encodes CAWSGQVGYEQYF. The chain is built from TRBV30 and TRBJ2-7, with D tentatively TRBD1 (6 bases). Germline assignment: CDR1 GTSNPN and CDR2 SVGIG (reference sequence). This CDR3 contains 13 residues. Deletions cut 1 base from V and 3 bases from J, with 10 bases between.

This clone was seen only a few times. The chain uses TRBV28 and TRBJ2-3; 7 bases agree with TRBD2. Trimming at V came to 5 bases and at J to 4 bases, leaving 9 bases not matched to a gene. The CDR3 runs 15 residues. Germline V gene data show CDR1 as MDHEN and CDR2 as SYDVKM. CDR3 DNA sequence: TGTGCCAGCAGTCTCACTCCGGGAGGAGCAGATACGCAGTATTTT. This codes for CASSLTPGGADTQYF. Looking up the rest from reference TRBV28 and TRBJ2-3 gives the full variable domain: DVKVTQSSRYLVKRTGEKVFLECVQDMDHENMFWYRQDPGLGLRLIYFSYDVKMKEKGDIPEGYSVSREKKERFSLILESASTNQTSMYLCASSLTPGGADTQYFGPGTRLTVL.

This clone was observed a few times. V usage is TRBV5-1 and J usage is TRBJ1-1; 11 bases agree with TRBD1. CDR1 SGHRS and CDR2 YFSETQ come from the germline V gene. The CDR3 sequence is 13 residues long. J gave up 5 bases and V 8 bases, and 5 bases lay outside the gene matches. The CDR3 loop is CASGTGGGTEAFF. DNA of the CDR3: TGCGCCAGTGGGACAGGGGGGGGTACTGAAGCTTTCTTT.

J is TRBJ1-1 and V is TRBV19; unclear D gene. The CDR3 is 15 amino acids. Germline-derived CDR1 and CDR2 are LNHDA and SQIVND (reference sequence). V was shortened by 7 bases and J by 3 bases, with 18 bases between the two germline ends. CDR3 in DNA: TGTGCCAGTACCGGGCTCCATGTCGGGGACACTGAAGCTTTCTTT. Its protein product is CASTGLHVGDTEAFF.

Of note for this clone: Germline is not matched at one junction end, which may reflect a read error. V and J are TRBV7-9 and TRBJ1-4, with 7 bases matching TRBD1. CDR1 is SEHNR, CDR2 FQNEAQ, per germline (reference sequence). This CDR3 is 14 amino acids long. Here the CDR3 reads CASSSTGSHERLFF. Here the CDR3 DNA reads TGTGCCAGCAGCTCGACAGGGTCCCATGAAAGACTGTTTTTT.

This chain joins TRBV6-5 and TRBJ2-7; perhaps TRBD2 as D (7 bases). The ends were cut back, 2 bases at V and 8 bases at J, with 10 bases in the middle. This CDR3 has 12 residues. CDR1 MNHEY and CDR2 SVGAGI come from the germline V gene. As DNA, the CDR3 is TGTGCCAGCAGTTACATCGGGGGGCAGCAGTACTTC. Protein product: CASSYIGGQQYF.

This clone was seen a few times. The chain links TRBV28 to TRBJ2-7; 7 positions agree with TRBD1. Germline CDR1 is MDHEN and CDR2 is SYDVKM. V trimming: 2 bases; J trimming: 4 bases; junction bases outside the gene matches: 5. The CDR3 contains 14 residues. The CDR3 loop is CASSLVQGLYEQYF. DNA of the CDR3: TGTGCCAGCAGTTTAGTACAGGGGCTATACGAGCAGTACTTC.

The chain joins TRBV5-5 to TRBJ2-3; no clear D gene. Germline-derived CDR1 and CDR2 are SGHKS and YYEKEE (reference sequence). CDR3 length: 13 amino acids. V was shortened by 4 bases and J by 2 bases, with 8 bases between the two germline ends. The CDR3 DNA reads TGTGCCAGCAGCAGTCCTAACACAGATACGCAGTATTTT. Translation gives CASSSPNTDTQYF.

This clone was seen a few times. Written as DNA, the CDR3 is TGTGCCAGCAGTGAAGGCCAGGTAAATGCTCAGCCCCAGCATTTT. As protein: CASSEGQVNAQPQHF. The chain uses TRBV2 and TRBJ1-5; D unresolved. The CDR3 has 15 amino acids. V lost 1 base and J 6 bases, leaving 13 bases between the germline ends. Germline loops: CDR1 SNHLY, CDR2 FYNNEI.

The chain joins TRBV7-8 to TRBJ2-3; possibly TRBD2 for D (7 bases). V shed 4 bases and J shed 0 bases, with 14 bases lying between them. This CDR3 has 16 residues. Germline V gene sequence: CDR1 SGHVS, CDR2 FQNEAQ. CDR3 loop: CASSSRAGASTDTQYF. CDR3 coding DNA: TGTGCCAGCAGCTCCCGGGCGGGGGCTAGCACAGATACGCAGTATTTT. The full variable domain, rest sourced from reference TRBV7-8 and TRBJ2-3, is GAGVSQSPRYKVAKRGQDVALRCDPISGHVSLFWYQQALGQGPEFLTYFQNEAQLDKSGLPSDRFFAERPEGSVSTLKIQRTQQEDSAVYLCASSSRAGASTDTQYFGPGTRLTVL.

The gene calls are TRBV7-8 and TRBJ2-4, with TRBD2 identical over 8 bases. Germline values: CDR1 SGHVS, CDR2 FQNEAQ. V was pared by 8 bases and J by 4 bases, with 13 bases of the junction left unmatched. The CDR3 consists of 16 residues. The CDR3 sequence: CASGSGSGNEKNIQYF. The CDR3, as DNA: TGTGCCAGCGGTAGTGGTAGCGGGAATGAGAAAAACATTCAGTACTTC.

This clone was recorded a few times. The V gene is TRBV7-9, the J gene TRBJ1-2; D gene unclear. The CDR3 extends over 13 amino acids. CDR1 and CDR2 (germline): SEHNR, FQNEAQ (reference sequence). Trimming pared 5 bases from V and 6 bases from J, leaving 13 bases between. The CDR3 protein is CASSLRVDHGYTF. The CDR3 nucleotides are TGTGCCAGCAGCCTGAGGGTAGACCATGGCTACACCTTC.